The source of this T cell receptor beta chain is a study of metastatic and nonmetastatic thyroid tumors. Turning to the study itself: Peripheral blood and tumor or nodule samples from malignant and benign thyroid patients were compared. The study, taken as a whole, reports: Relative to benign nodules, malignant thyroid tumors were reportedly characterized by significantly elevated TCR beta diversity in blood and tumor.

This clone was recorded at least ten times. Its antigen remains unknown. Source study methods: For papillary thyroid cancer, a distant-metastasis classifier was constructed from CDR3 differences observed across clinicopathological groups. TCRdb reassembled clones from the PCR reads with MiXCR. These V and J calls originate from TCRdb's pipeline instead of the authors' own analysis. The sample carries fewer than 20,000 clones, less than 20% recorded once. Patients underwent thyroid surgery, and none had received any treatment before it. This receptor was taken from a female donor with papillary thyroid cancer or a benign thyroid nodule (not recorded which). Some clones in this sample may be carry-over from other donors' samples. Material for sequencing was blood.

As DNA, the CDR3 is TGTGCCATCCTAGCGGGGGGAACCGGGGAGCTGTTTTTT. Its protein product is CAILAGGTGELFF. The gene calls are TRBV7-7 and TRBJ2-2; 11 nucleotides agree with TRBD2. Germline CDR1 SSHAT, CDR2 FNYEAQ (reference sequence). V gave up 10 bases and J gave up 5 bases; unmatched junction bases: 3. The CDR3 extends over 13 amino acids.